The present T cell receptor (beta chain) was sequenced within a study of CD8 T cells in ankylosing spondylitis (TCRdb year 2017). The study in broad terms: T cell receptor beta repertoires were profiled in healthy donors and ankylosing spondylitis patients so that disease-linked TCR variants could be found. The full study cohort comprised 25 or so ankylosing spondylitis patients and 110 or so healthy donors. Peripheral blood was sampled, and synovial fluid was additionally collected from ankylosing spondylitis patients. On the study overall, not on this receptor specifically: The disease-linked clones were reported as significantly enriched in matched synovial fluid samples from ankylosing spondylitis patients. A TCR beta motif of seven or eight highly homologous amino acid variants appeared characteristic of blood from ankylosing spondylitis patients. Some motif variants had previously been reported in the synovial fluid and blood of reactive arthritis patients, which suggests shared mechanisms of disease initiation. The disease-linked clones had a CD8+ phenotype and were found at relatively low frequencies in peripheral blood.

Its CDR3 holds 14 amino acids, cysteine through phenylalanine. Left in the record is the CDR3 DNA by itself, 42 bases read in frame from the first base. V is cut back by 7 bases and J by 3 bases, with 6 bases in the junction unmatched. The germline V gene gives CDR1 as SGHRS and CDR2 as YFSETQ. These reads were obtained on an Illumina HiSeq 2500. Quantitative 5'-RACE with molecular barcodes was used to prepare TCR beta libraries. Per the authors' processing: Disease-linked TCR variants were identified with a new computational method built on a probabilistic model of VDJ rearrangement. In-frame beta chains were kept once TCRdb had trimmed the public reads at Q25 with fastp and called clones with MiXCR. Duplicate CDR3 protein sequences are folded into a single record with the most common DNA and genes. These V and J calls originate from TCRdb's pipeline instead of the authors' own analysis. This sample gives about 840,000 distinct CDR3 sequences in total; 10% to 15% of them show up just once. The top ten clonotypes cover 0.45% to 0.6% of the sample.

A note on this clonotype: It has no known antigen specificity. No quality values exist for individual bases; no much larger clone is one base distant.

The sequencing sample was made of blood, either unsorted or a sorted T cell fraction (not recorded which). The chain is assembled from TRBV5-1 and TRBJ2-7; TRBD1 aligns with 11 central bases. This clonotype was sampled from a male donor with ankylosing spondylitis. The CDR3 here reads CASETGTGGYEQYF. The DNA sequence is given as TGCGCCAGCGAGACCGGGACAGGGGGCTACGAGCAGTACTTC.